This TCR beta chain was observed in a study of blood T cell repertoires in COVID-19. Study as a whole: The United States, Italy and Spain supplied acute and convalescent COVID-19 samples. PBMCs, B-cell-depleted T cells, or T cells were the source of the cDNA or gDNA that made up the material.

For recovered donors of Cohort 3, there were two negative PCRs, clearance, or symptom resolution. The table came from immunoSEQ multiplex PCR; TCRdb's copy has only in-frame clones and leaves some out. The sample carries under 300,000 clones, approximately 91% recorded once. The J segment lost 3 bases and the V segment lost 2 bases, leaving 7 bases of the junction unmatched. Germline V CDR1 and CDR2: GTSNPN, SVGIG (reference sequence). The CDR3 runs 15 residues. The genes are TRBV30 and TRBJ2-7; 10 bases fit TRBD1. The sample comprised PBMCs or T cells enriched from blood (not recorded which). This TCR was recovered from a woman in her thirties who had recovered from COVID-19. The CDR3 sequence is CAWSLTGGSVYEQYF. The CDR3 DNA follows: TGTGCCTGGAGTTTGACAGGGGGCTCTGTCTACGAGCAGTACTTC.